The next 25 T cell receptor beta chains were all read from a single sample in a study of shared clonotypes between healthy human individuals. TCRdb's copy holds only in-frame clones and misses some; the assay was immunoSEQ multiplex PCR. The sample includes about 2.3 million clones, around 92% of them seen just once. Source material: naive CD4+ T cells from PBMCs. Described subset: CD45RA+ positively selected. The receptors were gathered from a man between 18 and 35 years old in good health. Some clones in this sample may be carry-over from other donors' samples.

This clone was detected only once. The gene calls are TRBV4-3 and TRBJ2-1, with D possibly matching TRBD1 (6 bases). Germline-derived CDR1 and CDR2 are LGHNA and YSLEER. The V end was cut by 1 base, the J end by 6 bases, with 13 bases between. CDR3 length: 15 amino acids. This CDR3 is CASSQVRTEANEQFF. The DNA of the CDR3 is TGCGCCAGCAGCCAAGTCAGGACAGAGGCCAATGAGCAGTTCTTC.

Note on this clone: This specimen includes other DNA sequences encoding the same CDR3. The chain employs TRBV7-8 and TRBJ1-1; D is undetermined. This CDR3 comprises 15 residues. The germline V gene has CDR1 SGHVS and CDR2 FQNEAQ. Trimming left V 2 bases short and J 0 bases short, with 10 bases between. The CDR3, as DNA: TGTGCCAGCAGCTTATGGGGTACGATGAACACTGAAGCTTTCTTT. Protein sequence: CASSLWGTMNTEAFF.

The gene calls are TRBV5-4 and TRBJ2-7; D ambiguous. Germline CDR1 and CDR2: SGHNT and YYREEE (reference sequence). The germline V and J ends were trimmed by 0 bases and 6 bases, with 10 bases remaining between them. This CDR3 region has 13 residues. This CDR3 is CASSLGALSEQYF. The CDR3 DNA is TGTGCCAGCAGCTTGGGGGCCCTCTCCGAGCAGTACTTC.

The chain uses TRBV28 and TRBJ2-7; 8 bases match TRBD1. Trimming took 3 bases from V and 2 from J; bases not matched to a gene: 3. This CDR3 contains 14 residues. Germline V CDR1 and CDR2: MDHEN, SYDVKM. This CDR3 is CASSFATGAYEQYF. The CDR3 DNA is TGTGCCAGCAGTTTTGCGACAGGGGCCTACGAGCAGTACTTC.

This clone occurred a few times. This sequence joins TRBV5-1 and TRBJ1-3, with no clear D. Trimming took 2 bases from V and 0 from J, leaving 3 bases between them. This CDR3 is 13 amino acids long. CDR1 and CDR2 from the germline V gene are SGHRS and YFSETQ. CDR3 nucleotide sequence: TGCGCCAGCAGCTTTGACTCTGGAAACACCATATATTTT. Amino acids: CASSFDSGNTIYF.

V gene TRBV6-5 combines with J gene TRBJ1-1; D might be TRBD1 (5 bases). Looked up from germline, CDR1 is MNHEY and CDR2 is SVGAGI. The length of the CDR3 is 16 residues. V was cut by 2 bases and J by 4 bases, with 17 bases left in between. CDR3 DNA sequence: TGTGCCAGCAGTTACCAGGGTTTGCCCATAGGCACTGAAGCTTTCTTT. Translating gives CASSYQGLPIGTEAFF.

V is TRBV11-2 and J is TRBJ2-1, with TRBD1 identical over 10 bases. V gave up 6 bases and J gave up 6 bases; unmatched junction bases: 8. Germline V gene lookup returns CDR1 SGHAT and CDR2 FQNNGV. The CDR3 totals 15 residues. CDR3 loop: CASRPRQGAFNEQFF. DNA of the CDR3: TGTGCCAGCAGGCCACGACAGGGGGCGTTCAATGAGCAGTTCTTC.

This clone has only one observation. The chain couples TRBV28 to TRBJ2-1; tentative D call: TRBD2 (5 bases). The CDR3 sequence is 13 residues long. V lost 9 bases and J 1 base, leaving 10 bases between the germline ends. Germline CDR1 reads MDHEN; CDR2 reads SYDVKM. Written as DNA, the CDR3 is TGTGCCAGTCGGACTGAATCCTACAATGAGCAGTTCTTC. Encoded protein: CASRTESYNEQFF.

With respect to this clone: The same CDR3 arises from other DNA sequences in this sample as well. This chain uses TRBV5-4 with TRBJ1-2; D might be TRBD1 (5 bases). Germline CDR1 SGHNT, CDR2 YYREEE (reference sequence). V gave up 4 bases and J gave up 4 bases, with 17 bases separating them. The CDR3 contains 15 residues. The CDR3 here is CASSLLGGLSYGYTF. CDR3 bases: TGTGCCAGCAGCCTGCTTGGGGGGTTAAGCTATGGCTACACCTTC.

The chain employs TRBV4-2 and TRBJ2-2, with 7 positions matching TRBD2. The junction had 8 bases not matched to a gene; V was cut back by 0 bases and J by 7 bases. Germline assignment: CDR1 LGHNA and CDR2 YNFKEQ. The CDR3 has 16 residues. CDR3 loop: CASSQEGLGASGELFF. The CDR3 nucleotides are TGTGCCAGCAGCCAAGAAGGACTAGGCGCGAGCGGGGAGCTGTTTTTT.

The J gene is TRBJ2-1, the V gene TRBV7-2, with TRBD2 matching 9 bases. The CDR3 is made up of 15 amino acids. The junction had 4 bases not matched to a gene; V was cut back by 2 bases and J by 5 bases. The germline CDR1 and CDR2 sequences are SGHTA and FQGNSA. CDR3 region: CASSLLAGFHNEQFF. DNA for the CDR3: TGTGCCAGCAGCTTACTAGCGGGATTCCACAATGAGCAGTTCTTC.

This chain links TRBV18 with TRBJ1-3, with D unresolved. The V end was cut by 5 bases, the J end by 3 bases, with 11 bases between. This CDR3 is 14 amino acids long. CDR1 and CDR2 (germline): KGHSH, LQKENI. The CDR3 loop is CASSEGAHGNTIYF. The CDR3 DNA reads as TGTGCCAGCTCAGAGGGCGCGCATGGAAACACCATATATTTT.

This chain uses TRBV7-3 with TRBJ2-2; D assignment may be TRBD1 or TRBD2 (6 bases each). Per germline, CDR1 SGHTA and CDR2 FQGTGA. The length of the CDR3 is 17 residues. The V end was cut by 6 bases, the J end by 2 bases, with 19 bases between. The CDR3 here is CASRRRGRTANTGELFF. CDR3 nucleotide sequence: TGTGCCAGCAGAAGGAGGGGCCGGACAGCAAACACCGGGGAGCTGTTTTTT.

V and J are TRBV25-1 and TRBJ2-5; unclear D gene. V lost 6 bases to trimming and J lost 3 bases, with 8 bases between them. Looked up from germline, CDR1 is MGHDK and CDR2 is SYGVNS. This CDR3 comprises 12 residues. The CDR3 nucleotides read TGTGCCAGCAGAGGGCTAAAAGAGACCCAGTACTTC. Its translation is CASRGLKETQYF. The full variable domain, rest sourced from reference TRBV25-1 and TRBJ2-5, is EADIYQTPRYLVIGTGKKITLECSQTMGHDKMYWYQQDPGMELHLIHYSYGVNSTEKGDLSSESTVSRIRTEHFPLTLESARPSHTSQYLCASRGLKETQYFGPGTRLLVL.

V usage is TRBV28 and J usage is TRBJ1-4, with D possibly TRBD1 on 5 matching bases. CDR3 size: 14 residues. Germline CDR1 reads MDHEN; CDR2 reads SYDVKM. V was pared by 7 bases and J by 10 bases, with 19 bases between. This CDR3 is CASTIPGQTGKLFF. CDR3 nucleotides: TGTGCCAGCACCATACCAGGGCAGACCGGAAAACTGTTTTTT.

The V and J genes are TRBV7-3 and TRBJ2-2; no firm D call. CDR1 and CDR2 from the germline V gene are SGHTA and FQGTGA. The CDR3 length is 14 residues. V dropped 1 base and J dropped 3 bases, with 6 bases sitting between them. CDR3 loop: CASSLMSHTGELFF. The CDR3 region has the DNA TGTGCCAGCAGCTTAATGTCTCACACCGGGGAGCTGTTTTTT.

J is TRBJ2-2 and V is TRBV5-1, with TRBD2 matching over 10 bases. Germline CDR1 is SGHRS and CDR2 is YFSETQ. V lost 6 bases to trimming and J lost 2 bases; unmatched junction nucleotides: 7. The CDR3 spans 16 residues. The CDR3 loop is CASTGGLANNTGELFF. The CDR3 DNA is TGCGCCAGCACCGGGGGACTAGCGAACAACACCGGGGAGCTGTTTTTT.

The gene calls are TRBV27 and TRBJ2-1, with unresolved D. The CDR3 covers 16 residues. V lost 2 bases and J 3 bases, leaving 14 bases between the germline ends. CDR1 and CDR2 from the germline V gene are MNHEY and SMNVEV (reference sequence). For the CDR3, the DNA is TGTGCCAGCAGTTTAAGAGGTGCCGGCCTCTACAATGAGCAGTTCTTC. Translated, it gives CASSLRGAGLYNEQFF.

The rearrangement joins TRBV28 to TRBJ2-7; 8 positions agree with TRBD2. Germline V gene sequence: CDR1 MDHEN, CDR2 SYDVKM. The CDR3 spans 14 residues. V was clipped by 7 bases and J by 3 bases; unmatched bases: 8. This CDR3 is CASIGLAGHYEQYF. DNA of the CDR3: TGTGCCAGCATAGGTCTAGCGGGCCACTACGAGCAGTACTTC.

The J gene is TRBJ2-7, the V gene TRBV6-5; TRBD2 aligns across 7 bases. The ends lost 3 bases at V and 4 bases at J; junction bases unmatched: 9. Looked up from germline, CDR1 is MNHEY and CDR2 is SVGAGI. The CDR3 spans 15 residues. This chain's CDR3 is CASSYRGERGYEQYF. CDR3 sequence (DNA): TGTGCCAGCAGTTATCGGGGGGAGCGGGGATACGAGCAGTACTTC.

In nucleotides, the CDR3 is TGTGCCAGCAGTCCCGGGACTAAGGGTCAGCCCCAGCATTTT. Translating it yields CASSPGTKGQPQHF. J is TRBJ1-5 and V is TRBV28; tentatively, D is TRBD1 (5 bases). V lost 5 bases to trimming and J lost 6 bases, with 14 bases between them. Germline V gene lookup returns CDR1 MDHEN and CDR2 SYDVKM. This CDR3 spans 14 amino acids. The complete variable domain, with remaining parts taken from reference TRBV28 and TRBJ1-5, reads DVKVTQSSRYLVKRTGEKVFLECVQDMDHENMFWYRQDPGLGLRLIYFSYDVKMKEKGDIPEGYSVSREKKERFSLILESASTNQTSMYLCASSPGTKGQPQHFGDGTRLSIL.

V is TRBV7-9 and J is TRBJ2-6; D ambiguous. Germline CDR1 is SEHNR and CDR2 is FQNEAQ (reference sequence). The CDR3 is 15 residues long. V was clipped by 7 bases and J by 1 base, with 11 bases between them. Here the CDR3 DNA reads TGTGCCAGCACCAACTTGGGGTCTGGGGCCAACGTCCTGACTTTC. Amino acid sequence: CASTNLGSGANVLTF.

The genes are TRBV29-1 and TRBJ2-1; 12 bases are shared with TRBD2. CDR3 length: 12 amino acids. Per germline, CDR1 SQVTM and CDR2 ANQGSEA. V lost 7 bases to trimming and J lost 8 bases; unmatched junction nucleotides: 3. CDR3 region: CSGTSGRHEQFF. In DNA form, the CDR3 reads TGCAGCGGAACTAGCGGGAGGCATGAGCAGTTCTTC.

The chain links TRBV30 to TRBJ1-4, with no clear D. Trimming took off 7 bases at V and 0 bases at J, with 3 bases between the two ends. The germline CDR1 and CDR2 sequences are GTSNPN and SVGIG (reference sequence). This CDR3 is 11 amino acids long. This CDR3 reads CAFSTNEKLFF. The CDR3 DNA reads TGTGCCTTCTCAACTAATGAAAAACTGTTTTTT.

V gene TRBV7-8 combines with J gene TRBJ1-1; the D is unclear. CDR1 is SGHVS, CDR2 FQNEAQ, per germline. The CDR3 has 13 amino acids. V was trimmed by 7 bases and J by 3 bases, leaving 12 bases between them. Here the CDR3 reads CASTKGPDTEAFF. The CDR3 coding sequence is TGTGCCAGCACCAAGGGCCCGGACACTGAAGCTTTCTTT.